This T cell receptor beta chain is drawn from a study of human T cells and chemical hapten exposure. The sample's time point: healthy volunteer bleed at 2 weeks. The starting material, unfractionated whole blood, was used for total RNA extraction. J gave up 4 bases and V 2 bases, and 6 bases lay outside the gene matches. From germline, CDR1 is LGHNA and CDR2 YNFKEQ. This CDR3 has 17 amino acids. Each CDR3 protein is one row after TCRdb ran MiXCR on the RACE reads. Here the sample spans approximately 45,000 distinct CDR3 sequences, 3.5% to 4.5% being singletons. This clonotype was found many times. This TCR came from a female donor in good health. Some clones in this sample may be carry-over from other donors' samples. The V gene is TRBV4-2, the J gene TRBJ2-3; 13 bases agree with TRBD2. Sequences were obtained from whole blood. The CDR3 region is CASSQLGLAGLSDTQYF. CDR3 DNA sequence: TGTGCCAGCAGCCAACTGGGACTAGCGGGGTTATCAGATACGCAGTATTTT.